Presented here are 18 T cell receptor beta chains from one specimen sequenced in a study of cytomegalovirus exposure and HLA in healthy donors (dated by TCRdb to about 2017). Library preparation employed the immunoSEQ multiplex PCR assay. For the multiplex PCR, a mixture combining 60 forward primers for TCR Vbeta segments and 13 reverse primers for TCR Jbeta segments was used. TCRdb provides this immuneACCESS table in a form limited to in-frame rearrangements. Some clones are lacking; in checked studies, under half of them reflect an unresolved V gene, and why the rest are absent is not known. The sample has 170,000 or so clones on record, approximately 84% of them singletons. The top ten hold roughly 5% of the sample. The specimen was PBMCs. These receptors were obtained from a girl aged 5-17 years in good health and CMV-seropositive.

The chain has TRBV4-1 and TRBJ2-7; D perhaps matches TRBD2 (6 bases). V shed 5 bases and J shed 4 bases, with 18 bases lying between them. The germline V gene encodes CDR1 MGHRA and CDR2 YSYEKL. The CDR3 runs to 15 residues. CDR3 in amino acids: CASSGSGNGGYEQYF. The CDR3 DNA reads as TGCGCCAGCAGCGGCTCCGGGAATGGGGGGTACGAGCAGTACTTC.

CDR3 amino acids: CASSLEDSNYGYTF. The CDR3 DNA reads as TGCGCCAGCAGCTTGGAGGACAGTAACTATGGCTACACCTTC. This chain uses TRBV5-1 with TRBJ1-2; maybe TRBD1 (6 bases). The ends were cut back, 0 bases at V and 1 base at J, with 7 bases in the middle. The CDR3 contains 14 residues. Germline-derived CDR1 and CDR2 are SGHRS and YFSETQ.

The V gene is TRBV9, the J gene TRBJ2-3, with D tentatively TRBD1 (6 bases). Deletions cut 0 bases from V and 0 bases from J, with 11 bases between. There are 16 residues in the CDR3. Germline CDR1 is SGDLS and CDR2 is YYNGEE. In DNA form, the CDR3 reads TGTGCCAGCAGCGTAGTGGTCCAGGGGAGCACAGATACGCAGTATTTT. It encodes CASSVVVQGSTDTQYF.

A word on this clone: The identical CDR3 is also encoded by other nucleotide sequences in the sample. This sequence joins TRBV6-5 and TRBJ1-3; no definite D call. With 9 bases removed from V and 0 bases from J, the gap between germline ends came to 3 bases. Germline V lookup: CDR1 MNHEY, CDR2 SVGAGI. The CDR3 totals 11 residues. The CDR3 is CASISGNTIYF. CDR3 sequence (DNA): TGTGCCAGTATCTCTGGAAACACCATATATTTT.

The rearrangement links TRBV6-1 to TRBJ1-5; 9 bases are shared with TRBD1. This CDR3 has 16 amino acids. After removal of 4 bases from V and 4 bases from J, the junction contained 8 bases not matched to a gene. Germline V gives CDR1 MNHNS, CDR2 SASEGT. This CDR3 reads CASSASGTGFNQPQHF. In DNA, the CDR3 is TGTGCCAGCAGTGCCTCCGGGACAGGGTTTAATCAGCCCCAGCATTTT.

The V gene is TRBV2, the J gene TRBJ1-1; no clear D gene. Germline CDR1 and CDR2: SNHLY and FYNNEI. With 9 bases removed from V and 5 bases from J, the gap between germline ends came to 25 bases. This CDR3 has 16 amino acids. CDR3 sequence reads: CAREGTGINQRTEAFF. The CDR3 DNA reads TGTGCCAGGGAGGGAACCGGGATTAACCAAAGGACTGAAGCTTTCTTT.

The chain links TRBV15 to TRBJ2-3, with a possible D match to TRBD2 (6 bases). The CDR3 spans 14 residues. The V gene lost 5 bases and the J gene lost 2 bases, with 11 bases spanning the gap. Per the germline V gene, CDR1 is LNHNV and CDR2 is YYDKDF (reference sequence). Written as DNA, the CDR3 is TGTGCCACCAGCGGCGGGACCACCACAGATACGCAGTATTTT. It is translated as CATSGGTTTDTQYF.

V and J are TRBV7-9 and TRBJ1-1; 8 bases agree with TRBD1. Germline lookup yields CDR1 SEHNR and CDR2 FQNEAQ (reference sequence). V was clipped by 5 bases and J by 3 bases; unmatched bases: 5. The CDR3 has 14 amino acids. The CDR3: CASSLHRGDTEAFF. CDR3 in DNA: TGTGCCAGCAGCCTCCACAGGGGGGACACTGAAGCTTTCTTT.

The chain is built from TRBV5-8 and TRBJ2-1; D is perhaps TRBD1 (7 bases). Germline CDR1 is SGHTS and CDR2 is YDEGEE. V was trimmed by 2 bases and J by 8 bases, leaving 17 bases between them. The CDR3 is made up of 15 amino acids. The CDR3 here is CASSLGGGAPHEQFF. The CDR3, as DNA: TGTGCCAGCAGCTTAGGAGGGGGCGCACCCCATGAGCAGTTCTTC.

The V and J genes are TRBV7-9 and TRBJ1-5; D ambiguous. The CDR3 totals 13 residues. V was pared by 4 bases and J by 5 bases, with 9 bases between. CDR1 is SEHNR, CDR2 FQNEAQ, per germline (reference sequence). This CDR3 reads CASSSQNHQPQHF. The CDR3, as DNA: TGTGCCAGCAGCTCCCAGAACCATCAGCCCCAGCATTTT.

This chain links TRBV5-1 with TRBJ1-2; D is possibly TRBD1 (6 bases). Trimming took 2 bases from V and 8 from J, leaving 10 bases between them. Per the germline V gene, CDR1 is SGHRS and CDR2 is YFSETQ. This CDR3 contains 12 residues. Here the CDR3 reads CASSFDRIGYTF. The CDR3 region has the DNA TGCGCCAGCAGCTTTGACAGGATCGGCTACACCTTC.

The CDR3 region has the DNA TGTGCCAGCAGCAAAGGTAGGCAGGGTGGCACTGAAGCTTTCTTT. It is translated as CASSKGRQGGTEAFF. This sequence joins TRBV21-1 and TRBJ1-1; the table's TRBD1 call for D was not verified on the DNA. TRBV21-1 is tagged as a pseudogene. CDR3 length: 15 residues.

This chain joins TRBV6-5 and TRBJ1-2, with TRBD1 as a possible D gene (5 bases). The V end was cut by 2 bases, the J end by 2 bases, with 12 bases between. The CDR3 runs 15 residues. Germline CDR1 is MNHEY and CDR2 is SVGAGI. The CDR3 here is CASSYAGTANYGYTF. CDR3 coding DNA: TGTGCCAGCAGTTACGCGGGGACGGCAAACTATGGCTACACCTTC.

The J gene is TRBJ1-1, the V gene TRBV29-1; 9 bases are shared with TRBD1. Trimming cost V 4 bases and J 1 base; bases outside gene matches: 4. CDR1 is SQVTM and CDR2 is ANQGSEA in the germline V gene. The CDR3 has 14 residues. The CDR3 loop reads CSVAGTGWNTEAFF. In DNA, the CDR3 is TGCAGCGTTGCTGGGACAGGGTGGAACACTGAAGCTTTCTTT.

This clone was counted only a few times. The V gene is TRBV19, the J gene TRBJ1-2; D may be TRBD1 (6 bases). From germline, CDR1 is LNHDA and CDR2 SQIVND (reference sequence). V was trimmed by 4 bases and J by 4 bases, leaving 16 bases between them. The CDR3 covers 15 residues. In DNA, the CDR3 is TGTGCCAGTAGTACCCAGCAGGGGATGGGCTATGGCTACACCTTC. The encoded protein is CASSTQQGMGYGYTF.

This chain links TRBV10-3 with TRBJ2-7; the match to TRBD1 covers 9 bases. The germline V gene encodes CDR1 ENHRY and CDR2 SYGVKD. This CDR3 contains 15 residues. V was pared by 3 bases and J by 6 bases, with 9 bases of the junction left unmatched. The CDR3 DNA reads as TGTGCCATCAGTGACGGCGGGACAGGGCTTCCCGAGCAGTACTTC. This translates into CAISDGGTGLPEQYF.

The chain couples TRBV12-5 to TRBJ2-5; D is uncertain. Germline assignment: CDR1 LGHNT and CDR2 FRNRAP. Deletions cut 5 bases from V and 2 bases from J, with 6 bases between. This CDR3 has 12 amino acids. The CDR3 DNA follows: TGTGCTAGTGGTCAGTTTCAAGAGACCCAGTACTTC. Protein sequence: CASGQFQETQYF.

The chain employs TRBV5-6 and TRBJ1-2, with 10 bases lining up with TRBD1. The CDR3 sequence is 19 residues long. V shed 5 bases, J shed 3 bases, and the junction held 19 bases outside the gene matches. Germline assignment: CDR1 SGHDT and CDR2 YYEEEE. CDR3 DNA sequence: TGTGCCAGCAGTTCTGAGGGGGACAGGGGCCGTCAAAACCACTATGGCTACACCTTC. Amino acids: CASSSEGDRGRQNHYGYTF.